This T cell receptor (beta chain) was sequenced for a study of spatial heterogeneity in lung cancer. On the study more broadly: There were consistently more beta-chain sequences detected than alpha-chain sequences. From matched bulk RNA-seq came a T cell module score, which showed a strong correlation with TCR transcript counts in tumor regions. Regarding the study as a whole: Expanded alpha and beta TCR counts within tumors tracked tumor mutation counts. The counts of expanded TCRs, ubiquitous and regional, tracked ubiquitous and regional nonsynonymous mutations, respectively.

The CDR3 consists of 15 residues. Trimming stripped 6 bases from V and 0 bases from J, with 12 bases between. Per germline, CDR1 KGHSH and CDR2 LQKENI. TCRdb reprocessed the 5' RACE reads with MiXCR, giving one entry per CDR3 protein. The sample has around 13,000 distinct CDR3 sequences, approximately 4.6% seen once. Time point reported: sample taken at primary tumor resection. Unsorted whole RNA from tumor, nontumor lung or frozen PBMC underwent sequencing. This clonotype was detected ten times or more. The antigen is undetermined. This chain joins TRBV18 and TRBJ1-3; D might be TRBD1 (6 bases). The sequencing used lung tumor tissue, collected at surgery. The receptor's source is a male donor with early-stage non-small cell lung cancer. Here the CDR3 reads CASSPDSSSGNTIYF. DNA of the CDR3: TGTGCCAGCTCGCCGGACAGTTCCTCTGGAAACACCATATATTTT. Based on the CDR3 plus reference TRBV18 and TRBJ1-3, the full variable domain is NAGVMQNPRHLVRRRGQEARLRCSPMKGHSHVYWYRQLPEEGLKFMVYLQKENIIDESGMPKERFSAEFPKEGPSILRIQQVVRGDSAAYFCASSPDSSSGNTIYFGEGSWLTVV.